One and the same sample provided the 18 T cell receptor beta chains below, sequenced in a study of blood T cell repertoires in COVID-19. The data were produced by immunoSEQ multiplex PCR, yet TCRdb's version contains in-frame clones alone and is incomplete. The data show 150,000 to 200,000 clones, with roughly 84% seen just once and approximately 5.4% held by the top ten. Sequences were obtained from peripheral blood. The receptors derive from a woman aged 45-65 years with COVID-19, enrolled during active disease.

V gene TRBV4-1 combines with J gene TRBJ2-7; 7 bases agree with TRBD1. V lost 0 bases and J lost 6; bases outside the gene matches: 8. Germline values: CDR1 MGHRA, CDR2 YSYEKL. The CDR3 consists of 15 residues. Here the CDR3 DNA reads TGCGCCAGCAGCCAAGATTGGCGACAGGGCCCCGAGCAGTACTTC. It yields the protein CASSQDWRQGPEQYF.

This chain uses TRBV5-1 with TRBJ2-7, with a tentative D call TRBD1 (5 bases). With 2 bases removed from V and 4 bases from J, the gap between germline ends came to 7 bases. Germline CDR1 SGHRS, CDR2 YFSETQ. The CDR3 is 12 amino acids. CDR3 in DNA: TGCGCCAGCAGCTTCGCAGGGTACGAGCAGTACTTC. It encodes CASSFAGYEQYF.

This chain joins TRBV24-1 and TRBJ2-1, with TRBD2 as a possible D gene (6 bases). Germline-derived CDR1 and CDR2 are KGHDR and SFDVKD. CDR3 length equals 16 residues. V was trimmed by 4 bases and J by 5 bases, leaving 17 bases between them. The CDR3 nucleotides are TGTGCCACCAGTGACTGGCGACTAGGGGCAAACAATGAGCAGTTCTTC. Translating gives CATSDWRLGANNEQFF.

The chain uses TRBV29-1 and TRBJ1-1; D gene ambiguous. In germline, CDR1 is SQVTM, CDR2 ANQGSEA. The V and J ends lost 5 bases and 4 bases respectively, with 14 bases between them. The CDR3 totals 13 residues. The CDR3: CSVRVTSGTEAFF. The CDR3 DNA reads TGCAGCGTTAGAGTCACATCGGGCACTGAAGCTTTCTTT. The full variable domain, in which reference TRBV29-1 and TRBJ1-1 provide the parts outside the CDR3, is SAVISQKPSRDICQRGTSLTIQCQVDSQVTMMFWYRQQPGQSLTLIATANQGSEATYESGFVIDKFPISRPNLTFSTLTVSNMSPEDSSIYLCSVRVTSGTEAFFGQGTRLTVV.

The rearrangement joins TRBV2 to TRBJ2-7, with 7 bases that match TRBD1. The V gene end was trimmed by 10 bases and the J gene end by 2 bases; junction bases not matched to a gene: 5. The V gene's germline CDR1 is SNHLY and CDR2 FYNNEI. This CDR3 comprises 12 residues. DNA of the CDR3: TGTGCCACCCGGGACAGAGCCTACGAGCAGTACTTC. As protein: CATRDRAYEQYF.

The chain combines TRBV5-1 with TRBJ2-7; 12 bases fit TRBD2. The V gene's germline CDR1 is SGHRS and CDR2 YFSETQ. V lost 4 bases and J lost 5; bases outside the gene matches: 7. The CDR3 is made up of 15 amino acids. The DNA of the CDR3 is TGCGCCAGCAGCGGATCTAGCGGGGGGGCCCACGAGCAGTACTTC. It codes for CASSGSSGGAHEQYF.

This sequence joins TRBV6-6 and TRBJ1-4; TRBD1 is a possible D gene (6 bases). The V end lost 6 bases, the J end lost 8 bases, and 22 bases lay between the germline ends. Germline V CDR1 and CDR2: MNHNY, SVGAGI (reference sequence). This CDR3 has 16 residues. CDR3 loop: CASSFPLTGSDEKLFF. In DNA, the CDR3 is TGTGCCAGCAGCTTTCCTCTCACAGGGTCGGACGAAAAACTGTTTTTT.

The J gene is TRBJ2-7, the V gene TRBV5-5; 8 bases match TRBD1. V lost 4 bases and J lost 1; bases outside the gene matches: 7. The CDR3 runs 15 residues. Per germline, CDR1 SGHKS and CDR2 YYEKEE (reference sequence). CDR3 sequence (DNA): TGTGCCAGCAGCGCCGACAGGGGTAATTCCTACGAGCAGTACTTC. As protein: CASSADRGNSYEQYF. Drawing the rest from reference TRBV5-5 and TRBJ2-7, the complete variable domain is DAGVTQSPTHLIKTRGQQVTLRCSPISGHKSVSWYQQVLGQGPQFIFQYYEKEERGRGNFPDRFSARQFPNYSSELNVNALLLGDSALYLCASSADRGNSYEQYFGPGTRLTVT.

CDR3 protein: CASTQNTGELFF. The CDR3 nucleotides read TGTGCCAGCACCCAGAACACCGGGGAGCTGTTTTTT. This chain connects TRBV6-6 to TRBJ2-2; no reliable D call. The CDR3 runs to 12 residues. Deletions cut 7 bases from V and 1 base from J, with 4 bases between. Per germline, CDR1 MNHNY and CDR2 SVGAGI (reference sequence).

CDR3 coding DNA: TGTGCCAGCAGTTCCCTCGCGGGGGGCTTGAACACTGAAGCTTTCTTT. This translates into CASSSLAGGLNTEAFF. V gene TRBV6-5 combines with J gene TRBJ1-1, with D possibly TRBD1 on 6 matching bases. CDR1 MNHEY and CDR2 SVGAGI come from the germline V gene. The ends were cut back, 4 bases at V and 0 bases at J, with 15 bases in the middle. The length of the CDR3 is 16 residues.

The gene calls are TRBV7-9 and TRBJ2-5, with 8 bases matching TRBD2. The CDR3 length is 17 residues. The V gene end was trimmed by 5 bases and the J gene end by 5 bases; junction bases not matched to a gene: 16. In germline, CDR1 is SEHNR, CDR2 FQNEAQ (reference sequence). CDR3 sequence: CASSPRRIAGTLETQYF. The CDR3 DNA follows: TGTGCCAGCAGCCCCCGTAGAATAGCGGGGACCTTGGAGACCCAGTACTTC.

The chain recombines TRBV7-2 with TRBJ2-2; TRBD2 might be the D (6 bases). Germline loops: CDR1 SGHTA, CDR2 FQGNSA. CDR3 size: 16 residues. The V end lost 0 bases, the J end lost 4 bases, and 12 bases lay between the germline ends. CDR3 in DNA: TGTGCCAGCAGCTTAGCGGGGGGACTCCTCACCGGGGAGCTGTTTTTT. This sequence encodes CASSLAGGLLTGELFF.

This clone occurred once. The gene calls are TRBV6-2 or TRBV6-3 and TRBJ2-1; possibly TRBD1 for D (5 bases). Trimming took off 2 bases at V and 6 bases at J, with 11 bases between the two ends. The CDR3 covers 14 residues. Germline V gives CDR1 MNHEY, CDR2 SVGEGT. CDR3 DNA: TGTGCCAGCAGTTACACCCAGGGAAGCAATGAGCAGTTCTTC. It codes for CASSYTQGSNEQFF.

This rearrangement joins TRBV7-9 to TRBJ2-7, with D tentatively TRBD1 (6 bases). V was pared by 7 bases and J by 3 bases, with 13 bases between. The CDR3 is made up of 13 amino acids. Germline-derived CDR1 and CDR2 are SEHNR and FQNEAQ (reference sequence). The CDR3: CASTLGGLYEQYF. CDR3 in DNA: TGTGCCAGCACCCTTGGGGGCCTCTACGAGCAGTACTTC.

The chain combines TRBV30 with TRBJ1-3; D is possibly TRBD1 (6 bases). Trimming stripped 3 bases from V and 2 bases from J, with 17 bases between. The CDR3 has 16 residues. CDR1 is GTSNPN and CDR2 is SVGIG in the germline V gene (reference sequence). Here the CDR3 DNA reads TGTGCCTGGAGATTCACAGGGATACGGACTGGAAACACCATATATTTT. This sequence encodes CAWRFTGIRTGNTIYF.

In DNA, the CDR3 is TGTGCCAGCAGCCCTAGGGGGGGGCACTCCTACAATGAGCAGTTCTTC. It codes for CASSPRGGHSYNEQFF. V and J are TRBV7-9 and TRBJ2-1, with D possibly being TRBD2 (7 bases). The V end lost 5 bases, the J end lost 0 bases, and 14 bases lay between the germline ends. Germline V gene lookup returns CDR1 SEHNR and CDR2 FQNEAQ (reference sequence). This CDR3 region has 16 residues.

The J gene is TRBJ2-3, the V gene TRBV11-3, with TRBD2 as a possible D gene (6 bases). The ends were cut back, 1 base at V and 5 bases at J, with 13 bases in the middle. Germline values: CDR1 SGHNT, CDR2 YENEEA. The CDR3 is 15 amino acids. The CDR3 loop reads CASSLVGQEGDTQYF. The CDR3 nucleotides are TGTGCCAGCAGCTTAGTAGGTCAGGAGGGAGATACGCAGTATTTT.

J is TRBJ1-2 and V is TRBV6-1; no definite D call. Germline loops: CDR1 MNHNS, CDR2 SASEGT. This CDR3 region has 16 residues. V was shortened by 4 bases and J by 4 bases, with 19 bases between the two germline ends. The CDR3 loop reads CASSVTLTETSYGYTF. The CDR3 DNA reads TGTGCCAGCAGTGTGACTTTAACCGAGACTAGCTATGGCTACACCTTC.